This TCR beta chain comes out of a study of T cell responses to AZD1222 COVID-19 vaccine. To note about this clone: Its specificity is unknown.

Only in-frame clones appear in the TCRdb table, and some are missing; sequencing was by immunoSEQ multiplex PCR. The sample holds roughly 93,000 clones, approximately 89% seen once. The study pooled second doses at about 4 or about 12 weeks. Study observations and caveats: It was only after the peak T cell response that any repertoires were sampled.

The V gene lost 6 bases and the J gene lost 9 bases, with 23 bases spanning the gap. The CDR3 sequence is 15 residues long. Germline lookup yields CDR1 MDHEN and CDR2 SYDVKM. The V gene is TRBV28, the J gene TRBJ2-5, with D perhaps matching TRBD1 (6 bases). This TCR was sampled from an adult who received the AZD1222 COVID-19 vaccine. The input for sequencing was peripheral blood, taken 28 days after the second AZD1222 dose. CDR3 DNA sequence: TGTGCCAGCAGGGCGGCCAGGGACGCCCCAGGGGCCCAGTACTTC. Residues: CASRAARDAPGAQYF.